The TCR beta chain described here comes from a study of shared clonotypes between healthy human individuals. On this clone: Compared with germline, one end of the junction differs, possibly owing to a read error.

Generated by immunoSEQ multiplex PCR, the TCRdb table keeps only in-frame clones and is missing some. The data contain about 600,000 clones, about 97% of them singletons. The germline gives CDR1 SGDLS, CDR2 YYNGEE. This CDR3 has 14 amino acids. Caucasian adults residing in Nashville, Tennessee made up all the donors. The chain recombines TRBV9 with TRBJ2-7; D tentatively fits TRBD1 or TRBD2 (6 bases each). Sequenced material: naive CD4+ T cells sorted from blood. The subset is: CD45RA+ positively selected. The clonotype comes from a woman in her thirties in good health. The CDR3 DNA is TGCCGGGCAGGGGAGGAACCCCCCCCCTACGAGCAGTACTTC. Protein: CRAGEEPPPYEQYF.